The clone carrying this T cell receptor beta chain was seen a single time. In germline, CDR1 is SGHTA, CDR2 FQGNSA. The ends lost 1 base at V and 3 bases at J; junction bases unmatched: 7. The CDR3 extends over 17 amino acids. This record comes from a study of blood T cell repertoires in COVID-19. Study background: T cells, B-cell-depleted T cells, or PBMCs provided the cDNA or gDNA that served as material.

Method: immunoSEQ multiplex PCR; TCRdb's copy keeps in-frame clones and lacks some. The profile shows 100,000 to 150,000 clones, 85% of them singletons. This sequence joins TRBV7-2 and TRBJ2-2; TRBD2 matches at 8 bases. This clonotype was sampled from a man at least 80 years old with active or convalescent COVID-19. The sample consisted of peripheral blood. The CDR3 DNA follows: TGTGCCAGCAGCTTAGGACGGGAGGGCCTGGACACCGGGGAGCTGTTTTTT. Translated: CASSLGREGLDTGELFF.